Listed here are 21 T cell receptor beta chains from one sample, sequenced in a study of T cell responses to AZD1222 COVID-19 vaccine (dated by TCRdb to the early 2020s). Libraries came from the immunoSEQ multiplex PCR assay. Imported from immuneACCESS, the table was reduced by TCRdb to in-frame sequences with V and J called. These copies leave out some clones; in studies compared against another copy, an unresolved V gene accounts for under half, and the cause of the remainder is not known. The sample table records under 150,000 clones; roughly 93% of these occur just once. More than 2.5% of the sample is in the top ten clones. In light of the paper, this sample's time point label describes: baseline before first vaccination. Sequencing was performed on peripheral blood, taken on day 0 of AZD1222 vaccination. The receptors come from an adult in good health.

The V and J genes are TRBV27 and TRBJ2-7; D may be TRBD2 (6 bases). Germline CDR1 and CDR2: MNHEY and SMNVEV (reference sequence). The length of the CDR3 is 14 residues. Trimming left V 3 bases short and J 4 bases short, with 13 bases between. CDR3 nucleotide sequence: TGTGCCAGCAGTTTTGGTGTTAGCGGTTACGAGCAGTACTTC. It specifies CASSFGVSGYEQYF.

The chain links TRBV5-5 to TRBJ1-2; 10 bases are a match to TRBD1. With 6 bases clipped from V and 8 bases from J, the junction kept 10 bases outside the gene matches. The CDR3 loop spans 14 amino acids. Germline CDR1 reads SGHKS; CDR2 reads YYEKEE (reference sequence). Here the CDR3 DNA reads TGTGCCAGCATCCCGACAGGGGGCGAAGGAGGCTACACCTTC. Translating it yields CASIPTGGEGGYTF.

This clone was recorded once. The chain recombines TRBV12-3 or TRBV12-4 with TRBJ1-3; D remains unclear. The CDR3 loop spans 13 amino acids. Trimming stripped 6 bases from V and 2 bases from J, with 8 bases between. CDR3 bases: TGTGCCAGCAGGGAGGTAGCTGGAAACACCATATATTTT. It is translated as CASREVAGNTIYF.

This chain links TRBV28 with TRBJ1-1; 10 positions agree with TRBD1. CDR3 length equals 14 residues. CDR1 MDHEN and CDR2 SYDVKM come from the germline V gene. V was clipped by 7 bases and J by 11 bases; unmatched bases: 13. The CDR3 region has the DNA TGTGCCAGCACTGGGGGACAGGGGAGGCTTTATGCTTTCTTT. Its translation: CASTGGQGRLYAFF.

V and J are TRBV20-1 and TRBJ2-5, with no clear D. The CDR3 contains 11 residues. V lost 4 bases and J lost 0, with 3 bases in between. CDR1 is DFQATT and CDR2 is SNEGSKA in the germline V gene (reference sequence). The CDR3 reads CSATHQETQYF. As DNA, the CDR3 is TGCAGTGCTACGCACCAAGAGACCCAGTACTTC.

The chain is built from TRBV4-1 and TRBJ2-3; D not resolved. The V and J ends lost 4 bases and 6 bases respectively, with 8 bases between them. The CDR3 has 12 residues. CDR1 is MGHRA and CDR2 is YSYEKL in the germline V gene. The CDR3 nucleotides are TGCGCCAGCAGCCGGGCGCAGGATACGCAGTATTTT. This gives the protein CASSRAQDTQYF.

This clone was seen once. The chain couples TRBV28 to TRBJ2-7; weak D call: TRBD2 (6 bases). CDR3 length equals 14 residues. Trimming removed 7 bases at V and 0 bases at J, with 13 bases between. Germline-derived CDR1 and CDR2 are MDHEN and SYDVKM. The chain's CDR3 is CASTHRGSSYEQYF. The DNA of the CDR3 is TGTGCCAGCACACATCGGGGGTCCTCCTACGAGCAGTACTTC.

This chain uses TRBV5-1 with TRBJ2-7; D perhaps matches TRBD2 (5 bases). The germline V gene has CDR1 SGHRS and CDR2 YFSETQ. CDR3 length equals 16 residues. V was trimmed by 0 bases and J by 0 bases, leaving 13 bases between them. CDR3: CASSLGGGLSSYEQYF. The CDR3 DNA reads as TGCGCCAGCAGCTTGGGAGGCGGGCTTAGCTCCTACGAGCAGTACTTC.

This clone was observed a single time. The chain links TRBV7-6 to TRBJ2-2; D not certain. Trimming left V 2 bases short and J 0 bases short, with 7 bases between. Per the germline V gene, CDR1 is SGHVS and CDR2 is FNYEAQ. The CDR3 has 15 residues. This CDR3 is CASSLSDTNTGELFF. The CDR3 DNA is TGTGCCAGCAGCTTATCCGATACGAACACCGGGGAGCTGTTTTTT.

V and J are TRBV7-2 and TRBJ1-4; D gene uncertain. The CDR3 extends over 17 amino acids. Between the trimmed V and J ends, which lost 4 bases and 0 bases, there was a span of 15 bases. Germline V CDR1 and CDR2: SGHTA, FQGNSA. The CDR3 region is CASSSPGLEATNEKLFF. CDR3 bases: TGTGCCAGCAGCTCCCCGGGCCTTGAAGCAACTAATGAAAAACTGTTTTTT.

The rearrangement links TRBV28 to TRBJ1-1; TRBD1 matches at 11 bases. The germline CDR1 and CDR2 sequences are MDHEN and SYDVKM. CDR3 length: 15 residues. The trim removed 6 bases at V and 5 bases at J, leaving 8 bases unmatched. As DNA, the CDR3 is TGTGCCAGCAGCGGAGCGGGACAGGGGGTAACTGAAGCTTTCTTT. Amino acid sequence: CASSGAGQGVTEAFF.

The V gene is TRBV19, the J gene TRBJ1-5; D call uncertain. Germline V gene data show CDR1 as LNHDA and CDR2 as SQIVND (reference sequence). The CDR3 spans 12 residues. With 1 base removed from V and 4 bases from J, the gap between germline ends came to 2 bases. CDR3 residues: CASSIVNQPQHF. The CDR3 DNA sequence: TGTGCCAGTAGTATAGTTAATCAGCCCCAGCATTTT. Together with reference TRBV19 and TRBJ1-5, the CDR3 gives the full variable domain: DGGITQSPKYLFRKEGQNVTLSCEQNLNHDAMYWYRQDPGQGLRLIYYSQIVNDFQKGDIAEGYSVSREKKESFPLTVTSAQKNPTAFYLCASSIVNQPQHFGDGTRLSIL.

The chain employs TRBV19 and TRBJ1-1; TRBD1 might be the D (5 bases). The CDR3 spans 13 residues. CDR1 and CDR2 (germline): LNHDA, SQIVND (reference sequence). Between the trimmed V and J ends, which lost 3 bases and 8 bases, there was a span of 13 bases. The CDR3 spells CASSISGGGEAFF. The DNA of the CDR3 is TGTGCCAGTAGTATTTCGGGTGGGGGGGAAGCTTTCTTT. Based on the CDR3 plus reference TRBV19 and TRBJ1-1, the full variable domain is DGGITQSPKYLFRKEGQNVTLSCEQNLNHDAMYWYRQDPGQGLRLIYYSQIVNDFQKGDIAEGYSVSREKKESFPLTVTSAQKNPTAFYLCASSISGGGEAFFGQGTRLTVV.

The CDR3 region is CASGPRAGRNQPQHF. The CDR3 DNA reads TGTGCCAGCGGACCACGGGCAGGCCGCAATCAGCCCCAGCATTTT. The V call is TRBV2, the J call TRBJ1-5; no clear D. Germline-derived CDR1 and CDR2 are SNHLY and FYNNEI. The CDR3 extends over 15 amino acids. Between the trimmed V and J ends, which lost 8 bases and 2 bases, there was a span of 16 bases.

A few counts support this clone. The chain employs TRBV24-1 and TRBJ2-7; TRBD2 matches 10 bases. Trimming removed 3 bases from V and 5 bases from J; junction bases left unmatched: 9. The germline CDR1 and CDR2 sequences are KGHDR and SFDVKD. There are 16 residues in the CDR3. For the CDR3, the DNA is TGTGCCACCAGTGATCCTCTAGCGGGAGAGGCGCACGAGCAGTACTTC. Protein sequence: CATSDPLAGEAHEQYF.

This clone showed up just once. J is TRBJ2-7 and V is TRBV13; 10 bases fit TRBD2. J gave up 1 base and V 4 bases, and 4 bases lay outside the gene matches. CDR1 PRHDT and CDR2 FYEKMQ come from the germline V gene (reference sequence). This CDR3 is built from 15 residues. The DNA for the CDR3 is TGTGCCAGCAGCTGGAGCGGGAGGGCTTCCTACGAGCAGTACTTC. This sequence encodes CASSWSGRASYEQYF.

This chain uses TRBV2 with TRBJ1-5; 10 bases agree with TRBD1. CDR3 size: 16 residues. Germline CDR1 reads SNHLY; CDR2 reads FYNNEI. Trimming cost V 3 bases and J 5 bases; bases outside gene matches: 7. CDR3 sequence (DNA): TGTGCCAGCAGTGATTGGGGACAGGGGCGTTATCAGCCCCAGCATTTT. Translating it yields CASSDWGQGRYQPQHF.

The rearrangement joins TRBV27 to TRBJ2-1, with 9 bases that match TRBD2. V shed 5 bases, J shed 10 bases, and the junction held 9 bases outside the gene matches. This CDR3 region has 14 residues. The germline CDR1 and CDR2 sequences are MNHEY and SMNVEV (reference sequence). The CDR3: CASSPQGGRAEQFF. The CDR3 bases are TGTGCCAGCAGTCCCCAGGGCGGGAGGGCAGAGCAGTTCTTC.

V and J are TRBV27 and TRBJ2-7; 7 nucleotides agree with TRBD2. With V trimmed by 5 bases and J by 2 bases, 9 bases remained unmatched. The CDR3 has 15 amino acids. From germline, CDR1 is MNHEY and CDR2 SMNVEV (reference sequence). CDR3 in amino acids: CASSNRGRETYEQYF. CDR3 bases: TGTGCCAGCAGTAACCGTGGGCGGGAGACCTACGAGCAGTACTTC.

V gene TRBV11-2 combines with J gene TRBJ1-6; D call uncertain. CDR1 and CDR2 from the germline V gene are SGHAT and FQNNGV. The V end was cut by 1 base, the J end by 6 bases, with 7 bases between. This CDR3 spans 14 amino acids. CDR3 sequence reads: CASSLGLSNSPLHF. The DNA for the CDR3 is TGTGCCAGCAGCTTAGGACTATCTAATTCACCCCTCCACTTT.

The chain combines TRBV30 with TRBJ1-3; unclear D gene. V lost 2 bases, J lost 0 bases, and 11 bases lay in between. The CDR3 runs to 15 residues. Germline CDR1 is GTSNPN and CDR2 is SVGIG (reference sequence). CDR3 amino acids: CAWSSKDTSGNTIYF. The CDR3 DNA reads TGTGCCTGGAGTTCTAAAGACACCTCTGGAAACACCATATATTTT.